Here is one TCR beta chain with its context. This entry is derived from a study of blood T cell repertoires in COVID-19. Clones were sequenced by immunoSEQ multiplex PCR, and TCRdb holds only the in-frame ones, with some missing. Of under 200,000 clones detected, roughly 90% appear once; the ten largest clones hold roughly 5%. From germline, CDR1 is DFQATT and CDR2 SNEGSKA (reference sequence). CDR3 length: 11 amino acids. This sequence was found in a man between 18 and 29 years old with COVID-19, enrolled during active disease. Sequencing used peripheral blood. The rearrangement joins TRBV20-1 to TRBJ2-1; D might be TRBD1 (6 bases). The CDR3 DNA follows: TGCTCCCTGGATGGGGGCGGTGAGCAGTTCTTC. Residues: CSLDGGGEQFF.